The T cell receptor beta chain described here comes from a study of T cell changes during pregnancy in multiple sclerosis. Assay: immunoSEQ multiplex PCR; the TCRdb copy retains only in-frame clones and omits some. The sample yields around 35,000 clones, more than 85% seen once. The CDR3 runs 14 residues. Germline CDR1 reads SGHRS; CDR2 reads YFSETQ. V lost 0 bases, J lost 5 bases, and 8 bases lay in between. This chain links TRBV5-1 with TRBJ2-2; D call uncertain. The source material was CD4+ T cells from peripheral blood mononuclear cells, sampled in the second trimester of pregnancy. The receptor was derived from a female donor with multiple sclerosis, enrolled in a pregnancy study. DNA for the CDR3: TGCGCCAGCAGCTTGGGAGTTCTTACCGGGGAGCTGTTTTTT. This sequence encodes CASSLGVLTGELFF.